These T cell receptor beta chains were read from a single sample in a study of blood T cell repertoires in COVID-19. Only in-frame clones appear in the TCRdb table, and some are missing; sequencing was by immunoSEQ multiplex PCR. This table holds some 50,000 clones, under 90% found once. Specimen: peripheral blood. These receptors all stem from a human donor in a cohort sampled during active COVID-19. Both conserved end residues are part of each CDR3. A D gene is named only where the DNA matches it firmly. Clone size, where shown, is once, few, many, or a class for clones that have expanded.

j_call | cdr3_length | v_call | d_call | clone_size | cdr3_nt | cdr3_aa
TRBJ1-1 | 17 | TRBV6-2/TRBV6-3 | TRBD1 | . | TGTGCCAGCAGCCTACTGACAGGGGAGATATCATACCCTGAAGCTTTCTTT | CASSLLTGEISYPEAFF
TRBJ2-1 | 18 | TRBV21-1 | . | . | TGTGCCAGCAGCAGCAGGGCGAGGGGGACTAGCGGCTGCAATGAGCAGTTCTTC | CASSSRARGTSGCNEQFF
TRBJ1-6 | 15 | TRBV7-3 | TRBD1 | . | TGTGCCAGCAGCCTCAGACAGGGACCTAATTCACCCCTCCACTTT | CASSLRQGPNSPLHF
TRBJ2-7 | 16 | TRBV7-8 | TRBD1 | . | TGTGCCAGCAGCTTCCACGAGGGGGACAGGGGCTACGAGCAGTACTTC | CASSFHEGDRGYEQYF
TRBJ2-3 | 15 | TRBV12-5 | TRBD2 | . | TGTGCTAGTGGTTTGGAGAGACTAGCGGGGGATACGCAGTATTTT | CASGLERLAGDTQYF
TRBJ1-2 | 17 | TRBV18 | TRBD1 | once | TGTGCCAGCTCACCCAAGACAGGGCGGGGAGCTAACTATGGCTACACCTTC | CASSPKTGRGANYGYTF
TRBJ2-3 | 14 | TRBV5-1 | TRBD1 | . | TGCGCCAGCCTACAGGGGGCGCTTACAGATACGCAGTATTTT | CASLQGALTDTQYF
TRBJ1-1 | 12 | TRBV5-6 | . | . | TGTGCCAGCAGTTTAACTCGAACTGAAGCTTTCTTT | CASSLTRTEAFF
TRBJ2-1 | 16 | TRBV5-1 | TRBD1 | . | TGCGCCAGCAGCTTCCTACAGGGGGCGGTCTACAATGAGCAGTTCTTC | CASSFLQGAVYNEQFF
TRBJ1-4 | 15 | TRBV5-4 | . | . | TGTGCCAGCAGCGCCTCCGGGACAACGAATGAAAAACTGTTTTTT | CASSASGTTNEKLFF
TRBJ2-2 | 16 | TRBV6-6 | TRBD1 | few | TGTGCCAGCAGGCCAAGGACAGGTCGAACGACCGGGGAGCTGTTTTTT | CASRPRTGRTTGELFF
TRBJ2-3 | 11 | TRBV20-1 | . | . | TGCAGCTTACTCACCCCGGATACGCAGTATTTT | CSLLTPDTQYF
TRBJ1-4 | 13 | TRBV30 | . | once | TGTGCCTGGAGTGCAAGGGGTGATGAAAAACTGTTTTTT | CAWSARGDEKLFF
TRBJ1-1 | 16 | TRBV6-1 | . | . | TGTGCCAGCAGTGAAAAGGGAATAGGGGCGGACACTGAAGCTTTCTTT | CASSEKGIGADTEAFF
TRBJ1-4 | 14 | TRBV5-1 | TRBD1 | . | TGCGCCAGCAGCTTACAGGGGGCGGTCGGGCAACTGTTTTTT | CASSLQGAVGQLFF
TRBJ2-5 | 14 | TRBV7-7 | TRBD1 | . | TGTGCCAGCAGCTTGGCGGGCAGGGGGGAGACCCAGTACTTC | CASSLAGRGETQYF
TRBJ2-2 | 15 | TRBV7-2 | TRBD1 | once | TGTGCCAGCAGCATTCGACAGGGCGGTACCGGGGAGCTGTTTTTT | CASSIRQGGTGELFF
TRBJ1-1 | 16 | TRBV5-1 | . | . | TGCGCCAGCAGCTTGGCCCTGGTTGGGGGCGAGACTGAAGCTTTCTTT | CASSLALVGGETEAFF
TRBJ2-1 | 16 | TRBV25-1 | . | . | TGTGCCAGCAGTGTCATAGGAGCGGATTATTACAATGAGCAGTTCTTC | CASSVIGADYYNEQFF
TRBJ1-3 | 15 | TRBV4-1 | . | few | TGCGCCAGCAGCCATTCACATGGTTCTGGAAACACCATATATTTT | CASSHSHGSGNTIYF
TRBJ2-2 | 14 | TRBV5-8 | . | . | TGTGCCAGCAGCTTCAACAGGGATACCGGGGAGCTGTTTTTT | CASSFNRDTGELFF
TRBJ1-2 | 15 | TRBV7-2 | . | . | TGTGCCAGCAGCCCAGGACAGCGGCCGGACTATGGCTACACCTTC | CASSPGQRPDYGYTF
TRBJ2-7 | 16 | TRBV9 | TRBD1 | . | TGTGCCAGCAGCGCCCGACAGGGGGTAAGGTCCTACGAGCAGTACTTC | CASSARQGVRSYEQYF
TRBJ2-7 | 17 | TRBV28 | TRBD2 | . | TGTGCCAGCAGTTTGGGGAGGCTAGCGGGAAGTGTGCACGAGCAGTACTTC | CASSLGRLAGSVHEQYF
TRBJ2-7 | 13 | TRBV7-9 | . | . | TGTGCCAGCACTTCGACTGGACTCTACGAGCAGTACTTC | CASTSTGLYEQYF
TRBJ1-5 | 16 | TRBV5-6 | . | . | TGTGCCAGCAGCTCGACACTCTTGATTAGCAATCAGCCCCAGCATTTT | CASSSTLLISNQPQHF
TRBJ2-7 | 15 | TRBV5-1 | . | . | TGCGCCAGCAGCTTTGGGTTGGGCAGGGACTACGAGCAGTACTTC | CASSFGLGRDYEQYF